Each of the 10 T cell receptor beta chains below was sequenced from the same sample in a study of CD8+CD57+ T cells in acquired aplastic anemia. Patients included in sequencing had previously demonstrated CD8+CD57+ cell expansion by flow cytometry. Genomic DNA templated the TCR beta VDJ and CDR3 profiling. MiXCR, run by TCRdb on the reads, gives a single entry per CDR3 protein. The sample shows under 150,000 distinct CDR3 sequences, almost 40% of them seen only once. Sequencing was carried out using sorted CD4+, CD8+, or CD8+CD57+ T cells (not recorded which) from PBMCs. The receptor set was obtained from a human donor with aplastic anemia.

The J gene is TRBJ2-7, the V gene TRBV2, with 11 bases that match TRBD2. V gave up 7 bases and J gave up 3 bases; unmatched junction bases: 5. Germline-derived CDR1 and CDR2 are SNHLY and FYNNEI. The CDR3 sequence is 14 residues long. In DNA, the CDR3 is TGTGCCAGCAAAACTAGCGGGGGCCGCTACGAGCAGTACTTC. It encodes CASKTSGGRYEQYF.

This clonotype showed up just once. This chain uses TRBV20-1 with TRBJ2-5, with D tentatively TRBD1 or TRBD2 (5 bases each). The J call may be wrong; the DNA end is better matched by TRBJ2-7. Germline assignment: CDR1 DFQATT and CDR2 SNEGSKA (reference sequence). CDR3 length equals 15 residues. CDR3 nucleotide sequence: TGCAGTGCTAGAGAACAGGACTCCCATTACTACGAGCAGTACTTC. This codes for CSAREQDSHYYEQYF.

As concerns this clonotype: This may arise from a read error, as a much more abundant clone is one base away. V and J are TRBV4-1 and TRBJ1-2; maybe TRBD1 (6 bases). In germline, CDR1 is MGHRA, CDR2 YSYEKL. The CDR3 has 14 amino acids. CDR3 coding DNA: TGCGCCAGCAGCCAAGACAGGGGCTCGGATGGCTGCACCTTC. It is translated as CASSQDRGSDGCTF.

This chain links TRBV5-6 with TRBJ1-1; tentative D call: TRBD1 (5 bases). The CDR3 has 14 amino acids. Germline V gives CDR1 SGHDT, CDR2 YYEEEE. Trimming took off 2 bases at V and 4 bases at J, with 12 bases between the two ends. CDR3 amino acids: CASSFAGPGTEAFF. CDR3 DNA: TGTGCCAGCAGCTTTGCAGGGCCCGGCACTGAAGCTTTCTTT.

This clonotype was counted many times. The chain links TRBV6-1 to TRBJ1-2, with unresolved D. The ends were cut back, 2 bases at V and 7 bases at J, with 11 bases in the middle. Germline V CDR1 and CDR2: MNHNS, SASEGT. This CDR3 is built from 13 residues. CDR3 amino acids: CASSEKWEGGYTF. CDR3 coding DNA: TGTGCCAGCAGTGAAAAGTGGGAGGGTGGCTACACCTTC.

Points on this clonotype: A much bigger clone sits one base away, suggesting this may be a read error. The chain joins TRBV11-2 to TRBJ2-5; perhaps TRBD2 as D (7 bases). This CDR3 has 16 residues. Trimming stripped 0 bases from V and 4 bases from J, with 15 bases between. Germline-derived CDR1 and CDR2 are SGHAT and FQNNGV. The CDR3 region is CASSLDWAGEGETQYF. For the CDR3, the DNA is TGTGCCAGCAGCTTAGATTGGGCAGGGGAGGGAGAGACCCAGTACTTC. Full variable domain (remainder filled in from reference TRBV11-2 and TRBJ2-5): EAGVAQSPRYKIIEKRQSVAFWCNPISGHATLYWYQQILGQGPKLLIQFQNNGVVDDSQLPKDRFSAERLKGVDSTLKIQPAKLEDSAVYLCASSLDWAGEGETQYFGPGTRLLVL.

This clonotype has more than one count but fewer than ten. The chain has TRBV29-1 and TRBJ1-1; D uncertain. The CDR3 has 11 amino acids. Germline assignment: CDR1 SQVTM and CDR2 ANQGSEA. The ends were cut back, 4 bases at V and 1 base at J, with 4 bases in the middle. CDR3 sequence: CSVGQNTEAFF. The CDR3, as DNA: TGCAGCGTTGGTCAGAACACTGAAGCTTTCTTT.

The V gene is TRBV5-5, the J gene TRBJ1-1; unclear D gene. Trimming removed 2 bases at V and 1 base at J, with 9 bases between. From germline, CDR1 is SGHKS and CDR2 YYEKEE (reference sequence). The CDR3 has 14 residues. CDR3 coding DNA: TGTGCCAGCAGCTTAGGCGGGGAGAACACTGAAGCTTTCTTT. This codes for CASSLGGENTEAFF.

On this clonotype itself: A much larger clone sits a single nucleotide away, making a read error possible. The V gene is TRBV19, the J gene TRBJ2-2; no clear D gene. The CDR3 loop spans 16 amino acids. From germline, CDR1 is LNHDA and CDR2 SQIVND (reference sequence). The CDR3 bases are TGTGCCGGTAGGTCCCAGGTTACCGCGAACACCGGGGAGCTGTTTTTT. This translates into CAGRSQVTANTGELFF.

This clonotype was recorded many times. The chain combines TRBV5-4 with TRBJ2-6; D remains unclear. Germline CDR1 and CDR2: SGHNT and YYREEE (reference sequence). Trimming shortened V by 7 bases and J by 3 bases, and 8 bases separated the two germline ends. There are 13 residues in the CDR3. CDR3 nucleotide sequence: TGTGCCAGCCGACCCAATGGGGCCAACGTCCTGACTTTC. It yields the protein CASRPNGANVLTF.